Sequencing of this T cell receptor (beta chain) was carried out in a study of identifying expanded T cells in peripheral blood. During the collection period, no donor immune events like infections were recorded. This table comes from immunoSEQ multiplex PCR, and its TCRdb copy is limited to in-frame clones, with some not included. The table has tens of thousands of clones, around 83% seen once. This clone appeared a single time. Antigen unknown. V lost 1 base and J 1 base, leaving 4 bases between the germline ends. This CDR3 has 13 residues. Looked up from germline, CDR1 is MGHRA and CDR2 is YSYEKL. Study-wide results and limits: Over around two and four weeks, about 15 and 18 clones changed, versus around 1.3 between replicates.

The origin of this receptor is a person aged 18 to 75 in good health. Sequenced input: blood. V usage is TRBV4-1 and J usage is TRBJ1-2; no definite D call. Here the CDR3 DNA reads TGCGCCAGCAGCCAAGTGGGTAACTATGGCTACACCTTC. Translated: CASSQVGNYGYTF.